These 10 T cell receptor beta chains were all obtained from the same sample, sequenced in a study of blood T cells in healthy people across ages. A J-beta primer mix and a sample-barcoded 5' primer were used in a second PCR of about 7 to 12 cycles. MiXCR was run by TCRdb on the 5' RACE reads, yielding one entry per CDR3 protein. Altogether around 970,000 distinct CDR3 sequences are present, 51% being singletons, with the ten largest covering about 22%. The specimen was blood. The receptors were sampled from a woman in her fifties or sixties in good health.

The CDR3 reads CASSLSSAQYF. The CDR3 DNA sequence: TGTGCCAGCAGTTTAAGTTCTGCGCAGTATTTT. The chain recombines TRBV28 with TRBJ2-3; D not resolved. This CDR3 is 11 amino acids long. Per the germline V gene, CDR1 is MDHEN and CDR2 is SYDVKM. Trimming shortened V by 2 bases and J by 10 bases, and 7 bases separated the two germline ends.

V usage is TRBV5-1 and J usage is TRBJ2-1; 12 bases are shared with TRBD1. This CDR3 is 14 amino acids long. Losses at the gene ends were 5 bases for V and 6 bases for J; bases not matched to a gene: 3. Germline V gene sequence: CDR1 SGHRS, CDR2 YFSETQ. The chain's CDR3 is CASSWGQGANEQFF. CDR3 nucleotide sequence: TGCGCCAGCAGTTGGGGACAGGGGGCCAATGAGCAGTTCTTC.

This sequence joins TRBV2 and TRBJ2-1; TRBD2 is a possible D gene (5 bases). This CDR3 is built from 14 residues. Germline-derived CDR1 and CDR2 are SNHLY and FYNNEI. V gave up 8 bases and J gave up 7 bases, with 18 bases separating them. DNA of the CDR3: TGTGCCAGCGCCGTTGCGGGTCTAGGGAATGAGCAGTTCTTC. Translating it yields CASAVAGLGNEQFF.

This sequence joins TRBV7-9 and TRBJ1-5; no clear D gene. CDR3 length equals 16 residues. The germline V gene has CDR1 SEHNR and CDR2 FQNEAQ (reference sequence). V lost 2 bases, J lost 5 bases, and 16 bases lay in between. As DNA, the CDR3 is TGTGCCAGCAGCTTATCCGCACCCTCAATGGATCAGCCCCAGCATTTT. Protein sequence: CASSLSAPSMDQPQHF. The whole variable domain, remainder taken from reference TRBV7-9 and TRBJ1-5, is DTGVSQNPRHKITKRGQNVTFRCDPISEHNRLYWYRQTLGQGPEFLTYFQNEAQLEKSRLLSDRFSAERPKGSFSTLEIQRTEQGDSAMYLCASSLSAPSMDQPQHFGDGTRLSIL.

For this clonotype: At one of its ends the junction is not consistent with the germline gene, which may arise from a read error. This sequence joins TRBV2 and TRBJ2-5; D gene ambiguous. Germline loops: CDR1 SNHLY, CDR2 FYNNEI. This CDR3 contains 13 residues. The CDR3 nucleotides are TGTACCAGCAGTGGCGTCGGACAAGAGACCCAGTACTTC. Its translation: CTSSGVGQETQYF.

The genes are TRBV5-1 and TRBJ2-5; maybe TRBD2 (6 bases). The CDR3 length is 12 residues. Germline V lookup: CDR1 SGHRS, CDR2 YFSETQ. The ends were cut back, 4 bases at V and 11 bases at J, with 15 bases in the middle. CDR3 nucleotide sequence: TGCGCCAGCAGCAGACTAGACGCTGAGCAGTACTTC. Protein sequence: CASSRLDAEQYF.

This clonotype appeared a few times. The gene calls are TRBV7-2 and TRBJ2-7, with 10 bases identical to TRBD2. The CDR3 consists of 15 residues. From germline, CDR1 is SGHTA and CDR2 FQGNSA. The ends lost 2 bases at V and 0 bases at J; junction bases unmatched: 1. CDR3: CASSLLAGASYEQYF. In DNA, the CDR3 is TGTGCCAGCAGCTTACTAGCGGGAGCCTCCTACGAGCAGTACTTC.

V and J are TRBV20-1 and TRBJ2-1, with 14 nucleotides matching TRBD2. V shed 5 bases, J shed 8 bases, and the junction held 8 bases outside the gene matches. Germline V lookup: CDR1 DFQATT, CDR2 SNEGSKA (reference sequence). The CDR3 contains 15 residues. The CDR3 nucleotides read TGCAGTGCTCCCCGACTAGCGGGAGGGCCATATGAGCAGTTCTTC. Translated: CSAPRLAGGPYEQFF.

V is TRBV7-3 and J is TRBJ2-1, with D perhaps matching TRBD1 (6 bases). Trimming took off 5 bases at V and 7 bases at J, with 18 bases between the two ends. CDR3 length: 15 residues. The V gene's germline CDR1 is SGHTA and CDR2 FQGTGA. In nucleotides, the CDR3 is TGTGCCAGCAGCCCTAGGGACACCCCAGGGAATGAGCAGTTCTTC. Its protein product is CASSPRDTPGNEQFF.

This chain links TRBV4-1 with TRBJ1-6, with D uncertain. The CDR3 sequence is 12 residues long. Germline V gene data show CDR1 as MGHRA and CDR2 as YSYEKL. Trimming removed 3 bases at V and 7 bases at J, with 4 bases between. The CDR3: CASSQRNSPLHF. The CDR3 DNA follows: TGCGCCAGCAGCCAGAGGAATTCACCCCTCCACTTT.